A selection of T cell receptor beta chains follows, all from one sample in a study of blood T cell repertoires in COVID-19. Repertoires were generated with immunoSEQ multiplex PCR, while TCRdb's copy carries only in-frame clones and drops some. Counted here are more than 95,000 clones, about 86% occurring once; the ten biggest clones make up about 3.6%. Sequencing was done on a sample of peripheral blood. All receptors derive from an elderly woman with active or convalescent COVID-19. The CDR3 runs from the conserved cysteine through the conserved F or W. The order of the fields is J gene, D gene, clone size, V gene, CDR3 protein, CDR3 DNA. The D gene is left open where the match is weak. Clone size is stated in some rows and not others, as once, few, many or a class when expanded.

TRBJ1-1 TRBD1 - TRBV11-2 CASSEDRVNTEAFF TGTGCCAGCTCTGAGGACAGGGTGAACACTGAAGCTTTCTTT
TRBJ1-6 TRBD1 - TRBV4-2 CASSQAGINIVGTGWNSPLHF TGTGCCAGCAGCCAAGCCGGGATTAACATTGTGGGGACAGGGTGGAATTCACCCCTCCACTTT
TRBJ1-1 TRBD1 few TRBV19 CASSPRDRLEAFF TGTGCCAGTAGTCCCCGGGACAGGCTTGAAGCTTTCTTT
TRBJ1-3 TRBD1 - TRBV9 CASSRQGRLSGGNTIYF TGTGCCAGCAGTAGACAGGGGAGGCTTTCGGGAGGAAACACCATATATTTT
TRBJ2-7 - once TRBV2 CASTYGYSYEQYF TGTGCCAGCACCTACGGTTACTCCTACGAGCAGTACTTC
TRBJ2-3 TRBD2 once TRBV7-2 CASSLFPSAGSTDTQYF TGTGCCAGCAGCTTATTTCCCTCAGCGGGGTCCACAGATACGCAGTATTTT
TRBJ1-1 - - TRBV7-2 CASSLGQLEAFF TGTGCCAGCAGCTTAGGACAGCTCGAAGCTTTCTTT
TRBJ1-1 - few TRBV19 CASSLGAIRVNTEAFF TGTGCCAGTAGTCTTGGGGCCATCCGCGTGAACACTGAAGCTTTCTTT
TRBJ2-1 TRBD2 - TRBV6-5 CASRRPSGSNEQFF TGTGCCAGCCGGAGACCTAGCGGGAGCAATGAGCAGTTCTTC
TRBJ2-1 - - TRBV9 CASSVDGGYYNEQFF TGTGCCAGCAGCGTAGATGGGGGGTATTACAATGAGCAGTTCTTC
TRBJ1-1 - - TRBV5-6 CASSWESTEAFF TGTGCCAGCAGCTGGGAGTCCACTGAAGCTTTCTTT
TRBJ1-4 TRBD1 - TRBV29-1 CSVAGGTGKAATNEKLFF TGCAGCGTTGCGGGAGGGACAGGGAAGGCTGCAACTAATGAAAAACTGTTTTTT
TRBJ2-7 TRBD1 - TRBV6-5 CASRRSDRGYEQYF TGTGCCAGCAGAAGATCTGACAGGGGGTACGAGCAGTACTTC
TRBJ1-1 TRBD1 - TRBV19 CASSPPDRANTEAFF TGTGCCAGTAGTCCGCCAGACAGGGCGAACACTGAAGCTTTCTTT
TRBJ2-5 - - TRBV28 CASSYPSNEVRGLQETQYF TGTGCCAGCAGTTACCCCAGCAACGAGGTGCGGGGGCTCCAAGAGACCCAGTACTTC
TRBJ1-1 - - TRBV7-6 CASSLGANTEAFF TGTGCCAGCAGCTTAGGGGCGAACACTGAAGCTTTCTTT
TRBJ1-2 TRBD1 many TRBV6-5 CASSTGGWNTF TGTGCCAGCTCTACAGGGGGCTGGAACACCTTC
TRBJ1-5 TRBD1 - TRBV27 CASSASDRGNQPQHF TGTGCCAGCAGCGCTTCGGACAGGGGCAATCAGCCCCAGCATTTT
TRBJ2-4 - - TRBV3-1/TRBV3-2 CASSQGAGNIQYF TGTGCCAGCAGCCAAGGGGCAGGGAACATTCAGTACTTC
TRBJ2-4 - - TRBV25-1 CASTNQNIQYF TGTGCCAGCACCAATCAAAACATTCAGTACTTC
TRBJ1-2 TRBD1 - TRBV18 CASSPTGEANYGYTF TGTGCCAGCTCACCGACAGGGGAAGCTAACTATGGCTACACCTTC
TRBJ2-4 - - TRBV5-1 CASSLQGAKNIQYF TGCGCCAGCAGCCTGCAGGGGGCCAAAAACATTCAGTACTTC
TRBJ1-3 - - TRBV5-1 CASSLESYSGNTIYF TGCGCCAGCAGCTTGGAGAGTTACTCTGGAAACACCATATATTTT
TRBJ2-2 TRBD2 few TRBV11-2 CASSFPSSGVNTGELFF TGTGCCAGCAGCTTCCCTTCTAGCGGGGTAAACACCGGGGAGCTGTTTTTT
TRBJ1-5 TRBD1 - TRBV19 CASSRDRTGSQHF TGTGCCAGTAGTCGTGACAGGACAGGGTCCCAGCATTTT